This T cell receptor (beta chain) was recorded in a study of identical twins. General study findings and limits: Alpha sequences out of frame and shared by twins had excess low generation probability. The same donors were not followed; conclusions instead depended on cross-sectional statistical analysis. Whereas memory repertoires showed no such difference, abundant cord blood beta clonotypes carried fewer insertions.

Trimming removed 4 bases at V and 2 bases at J, with 13 bases between. There are 15 residues in the CDR3. Germline V lookup: CDR1 SGHTA, CDR2 FQGNSA. Each cDNA held unique molecular identifiers, and template switching gave it a universal primer site. TCRdb itself ran the 5' RACE reads through MiXCR, one entry per CDR3 protein. The table records around 220,000 distinct CDR3 sequences, approximately 10% of them present only once. With respect to this clonotype: Antigen unknown.

J is TRBJ2-3 and V is TRBV7-2; D is undetermined. This TCR was recovered from a man aged 50 to 60 in good health. Sample: memory T cells sorted from blood. The CDR3 nucleotides are TGTGCCAGCAGCTCCTTGGGGTATTCCACAGATACGCAGTATTTT. It specifies CASSSLGYSTDTQYF.